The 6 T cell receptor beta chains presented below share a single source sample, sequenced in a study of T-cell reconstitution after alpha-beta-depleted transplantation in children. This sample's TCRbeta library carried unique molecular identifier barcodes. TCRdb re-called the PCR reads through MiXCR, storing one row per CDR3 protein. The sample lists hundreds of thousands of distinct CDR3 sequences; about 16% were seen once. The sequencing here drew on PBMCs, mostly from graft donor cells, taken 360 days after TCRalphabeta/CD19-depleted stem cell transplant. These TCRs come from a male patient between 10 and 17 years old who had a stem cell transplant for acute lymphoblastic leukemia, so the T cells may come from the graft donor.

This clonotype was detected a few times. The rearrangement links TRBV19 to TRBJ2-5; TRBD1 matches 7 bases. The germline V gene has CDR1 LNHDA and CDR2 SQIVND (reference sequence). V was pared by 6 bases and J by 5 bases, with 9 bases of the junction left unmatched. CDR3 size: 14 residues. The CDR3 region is CASSLGQTLETQYF. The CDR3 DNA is TGTGCCAGTAGCCTGGGACAGACCCTCGAGACCCAGTACTTC.

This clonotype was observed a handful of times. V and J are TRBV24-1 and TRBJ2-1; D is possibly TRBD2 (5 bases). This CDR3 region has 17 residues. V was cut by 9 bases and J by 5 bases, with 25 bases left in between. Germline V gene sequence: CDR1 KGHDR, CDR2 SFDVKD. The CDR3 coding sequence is TGTGCCACCCAGAGTTGGAAACTAGATCGGACGAACAATGAGCAGTTCTTC. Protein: CATQSWKLDRTNNEQFF.

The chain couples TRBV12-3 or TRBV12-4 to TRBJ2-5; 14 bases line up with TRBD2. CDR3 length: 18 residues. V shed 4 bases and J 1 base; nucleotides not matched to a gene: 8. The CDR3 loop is CASSSRLAGGPGQETQYF. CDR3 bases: TGTGCCAGCAGTTCAAGACTAGCGGGAGGGCCAGGCCAAGAGACCCAGTACTTC.

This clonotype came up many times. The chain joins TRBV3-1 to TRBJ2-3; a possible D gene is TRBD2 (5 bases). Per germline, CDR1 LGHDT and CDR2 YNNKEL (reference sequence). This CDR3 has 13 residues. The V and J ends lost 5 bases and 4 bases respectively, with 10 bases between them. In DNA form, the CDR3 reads TGTGCCAGCAGCGGGAGTTTGGCAGATACGCAGTATTTT. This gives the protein CASSGSLADTQYF.

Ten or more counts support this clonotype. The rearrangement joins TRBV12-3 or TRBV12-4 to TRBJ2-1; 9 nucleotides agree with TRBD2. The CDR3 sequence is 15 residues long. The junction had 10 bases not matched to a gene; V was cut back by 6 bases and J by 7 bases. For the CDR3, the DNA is TGTGCCAGCAGCTTTAGCGGGAGACGAAGAAATGAGCAGTTCTTC. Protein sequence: CASSFSGRRRNEQFF.

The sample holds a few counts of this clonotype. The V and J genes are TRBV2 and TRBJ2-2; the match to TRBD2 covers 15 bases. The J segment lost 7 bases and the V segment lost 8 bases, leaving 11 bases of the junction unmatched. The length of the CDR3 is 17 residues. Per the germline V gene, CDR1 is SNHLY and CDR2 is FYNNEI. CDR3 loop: CASLSGGLAGGHGELFF. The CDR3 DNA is TGTGCCAGCCTCAGCGGGGGACTAGCGGGAGGTCACGGGGAGCTGTTTTTT.